The entry that follows covers one T cell receptor beta chain sequence. This clonotype has only a few counts. Its antigen is currently not known. No qualities accompany the bases; no much larger clone lies one base away. The receptor library was made with 5' RACE. The instrument was a NextSeq 500. To allow correction of PCR and sequencing errors, the TCR library protocol tagged every TCR cDNA molecule with a unique molecular identifier. Per the source publication's procedure: TCR identification, UMI-based error correction and CDR3 extraction were performed with Decombinator tools. Expanded TCRs were defined as those above a frequency of 2 per 1,000, corresponding to the top 1% of the tumor frequency distribution. Renyi diversity was computed with the R vegan package after each repertoire had been subsampled 100 times to 5,000 TCRs. CDR3 similarity networks were constructed using string-kernel similarity of amino acid triplets, with links drawn between CDR3s whose pairwise similarity was above 0.82. TCRdb reprocessed the public reads (quality trimming at Q25 with fastp, clone calling with MiXCR) and kept in-frame beta chains. Every CDR3 protein is listed once, alongside the most common genes and DNA of its rows. These V and J calls originate from TCRdb's pipeline instead of the authors' own analysis. The sample includes some 50,000 distinct CDR3 sequences, with 6% to 9.5% observed a single time. The top ten clonotypes cover about 13% of the sample.

This entry belongs to a study of spatial heterogeneity in lung cancer (dated by TCRdb to 2018 to 2020). Looking at the study overall: Beta-chain transcripts were consistently detected in greater numbers than alpha-chain transcripts, which likely reflects a higher abundance of beta-chain transcripts. In non-small cell lung cancer, the study quantitatively compared TCR alpha and beta repertoires across several tumor regions, matched nontumor lung, and blood. Both alpha and beta chains were TCR-sequenced in samples taken at surgery, namely 220 tumor regions, fewer than 85 matched nontumor lung samples and about 52 PBMC samples. Nonsynonymous mutation counts, determined by whole-exome sequencing of tumor tissue, were related to TCR repertoire features. In the raw uncorrected reads, each unique combination of TCR and UMI appeared more than ten times on average.

According to the study, the label for this sample's time point signals: sample taken at primary tumor resection. Whole RNA extracted from tumor and nontumor lung tissue, or from cryopreserved PBMC samples, was used for TCR sequencing without cell sorting. Donors were 70 or so patients with early-stage, untreated non-small cell lung cancer from the lung TRACERx cohort. Patients were selected for TCR sequencing only if sufficient RNA was available from at least two tumor regions. Sequences MNHEY (CDR1) and SVGEGT (CDR2) are obtained from the germline V gene. From the cysteine through the phenylalanine, the CDR3 covers 15 amino acids. This entry keeps only the CDR3 DNA: 45 bases, framed from base 1. V is cut by 7 bases and J by 6 bases, and the space between the germline ends is 21 bases. General study outcomes and caveats: Ubiquitous expanded tumor TCRs showed up in blood more often at tumor resection than at routine follow-up. Additional single-cell paired TCR alpha and beta sequencing was considered necessary to confirm, at a functional level, the hypothesis that regional TCRs recognize regional mutations.

The sequence is built from TRBV6-2 or TRBV6-3 and TRBJ1-1; the D gene is not confidently resolved. The clonotype originates from a female donor with early-stage non-small cell lung cancer. The sample consisted of PBMCs, taken at surgery. CDR3 reads: CASTQIGSLWPEAFF. The nucleotide sequence is TGTGCCAGCACCCAAATAGGGAGCCTATGGCCTGAAGCTTTCTTT.